This TCR beta chain appears in the sequencing data of a study of response to subunit inactivated influenza vaccine. TCRdb reanalysed the RT-PCR reads using MiXCR and keeps one entry per CDR3 protein. The sample records around 580,000 distinct CDR3 sequences, about 11% being singletons. Study-wide findings and caveats: Few additional T cells are recruited per seasonal influenza vaccination, authors suggested.

In the case of this clonotype: Its antigen is currently unknown.

Germline V gene data show CDR1 as SGHAT and CDR2 as FQNNGV. V was cut by 5 bases and J by 6 bases, with 15 bases left in between. The CDR3 length is 14 residues. The chain employs TRBV11-2 and TRBJ2-3; D is perhaps TRBD1 (5 bases). The source material was PBMCs from blood, sampled on the day of vaccination. This receptor was identified in a man in his fifties who received an inactivated influenza vaccine. The CDR3 here is CASSPLAGRDTQYF. DNA of the CDR3: TGTGCCAGCAGCCCACTCGCAGGGCGGGATACGCAGTATTTT.